This T cell receptor beta chain is drawn from a study of cytotoxic CD8 clonotypes in ibrutinib-treated CLL. Turning to the study itself: The patient breakdown showed 11 relapsed/refractory and some 16 treatment-naive cases, with fewer than 18 IGHV unmutated. Samples averaged 255,043 productive templates and some 91,000 productive rearrangements.

Only in-frame clones appear in the TCRdb table, and some are missing; sequencing was by immunoSEQ multiplex PCR. This sample yields more than 15,000 clones, of which about 80% are seen a single time; over 15% belongs to the top ten. The length of the CDR3 is 15 residues. Trimming shortened V by 1 base and J by 7 bases, and 15 bases separated the two germline ends. The germline V gene encodes CDR1 SGHTS and CDR2 YDEGEE. Points from the study as a whole: Sampling schedules were unmatched across sustained-remission and progressing patients. Clonality went up at the time of ibrutinib response, stayed stable in sustained remission, and later dropped back toward its baseline level at progression.

With regard to this clone: Antigen unknown.

The sequenced sample was PBMCs, obtained before ibrutinib treatment. This sequence originates from a human donor with chronic lymphocytic leukemia. This chain uses TRBV5-8 with TRBJ1-5; D may be TRBD1 (6 bases). The CDR3 spells CASSLLRGVDQPQHF. The CDR3 DNA reads as TGTGCCAGCAGCTTGCTCAGGGGAGTAGACCAGCCCCAGCATTTT.